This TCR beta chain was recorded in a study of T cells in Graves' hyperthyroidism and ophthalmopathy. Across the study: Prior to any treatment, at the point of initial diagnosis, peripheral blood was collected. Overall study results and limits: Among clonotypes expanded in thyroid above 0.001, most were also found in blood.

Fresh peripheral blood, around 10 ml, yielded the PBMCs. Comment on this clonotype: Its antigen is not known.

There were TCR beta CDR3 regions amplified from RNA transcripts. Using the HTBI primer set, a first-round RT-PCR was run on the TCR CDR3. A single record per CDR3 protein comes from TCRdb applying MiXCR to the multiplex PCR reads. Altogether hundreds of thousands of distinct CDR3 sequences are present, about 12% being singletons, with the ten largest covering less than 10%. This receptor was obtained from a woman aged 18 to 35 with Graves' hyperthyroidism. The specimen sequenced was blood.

DNA for the CDR3: TGTGCCAGCAGCTTAGTACAGGGTATTTTCACCGGGGAGCTGTTTTTT. Translated: CASSLVQGIFTGELFF. The chain joins TRBV7-9 to TRBJ2-2; weak D call: TRBD1 (6 bases). With 1 base removed from V and 4 bases from J, the gap between germline ends came to 13 bases. The CDR3 contains 16 residues. CDR1 and CDR2 from the germline V gene are SEHNR and FQNEAQ (reference sequence).